Listed below are T cell receptor beta chains from one sample, sequenced in a study of T cells in Graves' hyperthyroidism and ophthalmopathy. Each CDR3 protein is one row after TCRdb ran MiXCR on the multiplex PCR reads. This sample has more than 300,000 distinct CDR3 sequences, with about 14% found just once. Material: blood. These receptors all stem from a woman in her 30s with Graves' ophthalmopathy. CDR3s include the opening cysteine and the closing phenylalanine or tryptophan. The order of the fields is J gene, V gene, clone size, D gene, CDR3 protein, CDR3 DNA. D genes are given only for firm matches. Size is stated for part of the rows, as once, few or many counts, or as a class when the clone is expanded.

j_call: TRBJ1-6
v_call: TRBV12-5
clone_size: many
d_call: .
cdr3_aa: CASGLFTGGLPLHF
cdr3_nt: TGTGCTAGTGGTTTGTTCACCGGCGGTTTACCCCTCCACTTT

j_call: TRBJ2-3
v_call: TRBV24-1
clone_size: many
d_call: .
cdr3_aa: CATSDFDTQYF
cdr3_nt: TGTGCCACCAGTGATTTTGATACGCAGTATTTT

j_call: TRBJ2-2
v_call: TRBV24-1
clone_size: many
d_call: TRBD1
cdr3_aa: CATSATRNRGPTGELFF
cdr3_nt: TGTGCCACCAGTGCTACCCGGAACAGGGGGCCCACCGGGGAGCTGTTTTTT

j_call: TRBJ2-1
v_call: TRBV11-3
clone_size: .
d_call: .
cdr3_aa: CASSLEGARRGYNEQFF
cdr3_nt: TGTGCCAGCAGCTTAGAAGGGGCTAGAAGGGGTTACAATGAGCAGTTCTTC

j_call: TRBJ1-4
v_call: TRBV20-1
clone_size: many
d_call: .
cdr3_aa: CSARDPRSPEKLFF
cdr3_nt: TGCAGTGCTAGAGATCCCAGGTCCCCAGAAAAACTGTTTTTT

j_call: TRBJ2-1
v_call: TRBV3-1
clone_size: many
d_call: .
cdr3_aa: CASSHLPAGSLPRGYNEQFF
cdr3_nt: TGTGCCAGCAGCCACCTCCCGGCCGGGAGCTTACCTAGGGGGTACAATGAGCAGTTCTTC

j_call: TRBJ2-2
v_call: TRBV7-9
clone_size: .
d_call: .
cdr3_aa: CASQLRAGELFF
cdr3_nt: TGTGCCAGCCAGCTCCGGGCCGGGGAGCTGTTTTTT

j_call: TRBJ1-2
v_call: TRBV3-1
clone_size: .
d_call: .
cdr3_aa: CASSPPEGTSYGYTF
cdr3_nt: TGTGCCAGCAGCCCGCCTGAGGGAACCTCATATGGCTACACCTTC

j_call: TRBJ2-5
v_call: TRBV19
clone_size: few
d_call: .
cdr3_aa: CASSTGPQETQYF
cdr3_nt: TGTGCCAGTAGTACCGGGCCACAAGAGACCCAGTACTTC

j_call: TRBJ2-7
v_call: TRBV10-3
clone_size: many
d_call: .
cdr3_aa: CAIVVPNPGEQYF
cdr3_nt: TGTGCCATCGTCGTCCCAAACCCGGGGGAGCAGTACTTC

j_call: TRBJ2-2
v_call: TRBV7-8
clone_size: many
d_call: .
cdr3_aa: CASSLVTGNAGELFF
cdr3_nt: TGTGCCAGCAGCTTAGTTACAGGGAACGCCGGGGAGCTGTTTTTT